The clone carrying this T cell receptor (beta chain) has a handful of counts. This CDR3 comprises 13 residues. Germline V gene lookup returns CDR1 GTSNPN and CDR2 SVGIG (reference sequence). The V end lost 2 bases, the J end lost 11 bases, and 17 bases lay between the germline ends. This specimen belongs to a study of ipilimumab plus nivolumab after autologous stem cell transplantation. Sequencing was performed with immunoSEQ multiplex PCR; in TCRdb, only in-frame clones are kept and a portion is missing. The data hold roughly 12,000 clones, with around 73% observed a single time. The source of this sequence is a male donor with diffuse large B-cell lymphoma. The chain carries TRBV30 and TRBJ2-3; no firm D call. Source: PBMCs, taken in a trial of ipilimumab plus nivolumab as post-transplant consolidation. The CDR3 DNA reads TGTGCCTGGAGTTTGACGGTGGGTGGCGGGCAGTATTTT. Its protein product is CAWSLTVGGGQYF.